The next 9 T cell receptor beta chains were all read from a single sample in a study of control samples from healthy donors and cancer patients. Using immunoSEQ multiplex PCR, the repertoire was profiled, and TCRdb retains in-frame clones only, with some absent. The sample includes 78,000 or so clones, around nine tenths of them seen just once. The sequencing sample was made of blood. Receptors originate from a woman aged 50 to 60 in good health.

V usage is TRBV12-5 and J usage is TRBJ1-3; no definite D call. The length of the CDR3 is 11 residues. With 6 bases removed from V and 5 bases from J, the gap between germline ends came to 5 bases. From germline, CDR1 is LGHNT and CDR2 FRNRAP. This chain's CDR3 is CASGYRNTIYF. The CDR3 coding sequence is TGTGCTAGTGGATATAGAAACACCATATATTTT.

J is TRBJ2-1 and V is TRBV5-8; D is uncertain. The germline V gene encodes CDR1 SGHTS and CDR2 YDEGEE. This CDR3 is 15 amino acids long. The V and J ends lost 0 bases and 5 bases respectively, with 12 bases between them. The CDR3 loop is CASSLGWVRDNEQFF. Here the CDR3 DNA reads TGTGCCAGCAGCTTGGGGTGGGTTCGCGACAATGAGCAGTTCTTC.

The chain links TRBV6-6 to TRBJ1-2; D possibly corresponds to TRBD1 (5 bases). The ends were cut back, 10 bases at V and 11 bases at J, with 14 bases in the middle. This CDR3 contains 10 residues. The germline CDR1 and CDR2 sequences are MNHNY and SVGAGI (reference sequence). DNA for the CDR3: TGTGCCACCTGGGGGGAGTTTTACACCTTC. Amino acid sequence: CATWGEFYTF.

This chain uses TRBV19 with TRBJ1-1; D is uncertain. CDR3 size: 11 residues. The germline V and J ends were trimmed by 7 bases and 1 base, with 4 bases remaining between them. The germline CDR1 and CDR2 sequences are LNHDA and SQIVND (reference sequence). The CDR3 region has the DNA TGTGCCAGTACCGGGAACACTGAAGCTTTCTTT. Its translation: CASTGNTEAFF.

The V gene is TRBV10-3, the J gene TRBJ2-1; 8 bases agree with TRBD1. Per germline, CDR1 ENHRY and CDR2 SYGVKD. Losses at the gene ends were 2 bases for V and 10 bases for J; bases not matched to a gene: 13. The CDR3 runs to 16 residues. The CDR3 reads CAISEGPGQDPKEQFF. CDR3 coding DNA: TGTGCCATCAGTGAGGGGCCGGGACAGGACCCTAAGGAGCAGTTCTTC.

The J gene is TRBJ1-1, the V gene TRBV11-2, with TRBD1 as a possible D gene (5 bases). CDR3 length: 14 amino acids. Trimming removed 0 bases from V and 4 bases from J, with 9 bases in between. Germline V gene sequence: CDR1 SGHAT, CDR2 FQNNGV. CDR3 protein: CASSLDGRGTEAFF. The CDR3 region has the DNA TGTGCCAGCAGCTTAGATGGGAGGGGCACTGAAGCTTTCTTT.

This chain uses TRBV12-3 or TRBV12-4 with TRBJ2-3; TRBD1 matches 7 bases. The J segment lost 6 bases and the V segment lost 10 bases, leaving 10 bases of the junction unmatched. The CDR3 contains 13 residues. The CDR3 DNA sequence: TGTGCCACGGAAGACGCACAGGGGGATACGCAGTATTTT. Its translation is CATEDAQGDTQYF.

The V gene is TRBV2, the J gene TRBJ1-6; 7 bases align to TRBD1. The CDR3 has 17 residues. V shed 3 bases, J shed 7 bases, and the junction held 12 bases outside the gene matches. CDR1 SNHLY and CDR2 FYNNEI come from the germline V gene. In DNA form, the CDR3 reads TGTGCCAGCAGTGAGATGGGTGTGACAGGGATCAATTCACCCCTCCACTTT. Its translation is CASSEMGVTGINSPLHF.

V gene TRBV18 combines with J gene TRBJ1-1, with TRBD1 identical over 9 bases. The ends lost 3 bases at V and 6 bases at J; junction bases unmatched: 8. Germline V gives CDR1 KGHSH, CDR2 LQKENI. This CDR3 has 15 residues. DNA of the CDR3: TGTGCCAGCTCACCTCCCTGGACAGGGGTCGCTGAAGCTTTCTTT. It specifies CASSPPWTGVAEAFF.